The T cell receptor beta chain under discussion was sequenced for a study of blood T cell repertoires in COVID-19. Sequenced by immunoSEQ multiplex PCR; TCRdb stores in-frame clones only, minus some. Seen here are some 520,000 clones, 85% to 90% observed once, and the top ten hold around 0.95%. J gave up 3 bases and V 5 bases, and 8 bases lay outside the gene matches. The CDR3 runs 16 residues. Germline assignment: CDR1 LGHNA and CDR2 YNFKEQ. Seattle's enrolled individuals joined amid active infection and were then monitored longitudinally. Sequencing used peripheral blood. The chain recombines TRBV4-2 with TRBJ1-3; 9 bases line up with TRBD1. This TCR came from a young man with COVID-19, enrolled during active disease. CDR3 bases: TGTGCCAGCAGCTTCGGACAGGGGATCAGTGGAAACACCATATATTTT. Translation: CASSFGQGISGNTIYF.